This entry lists 17 T cell receptor beta chains sequenced from one sample in a study of neurological immune-mediated disorders. TCRdb fed the 5' RACE reads into MiXCR, producing one record per CDR3 protein. The sample carries roughly 30,000 distinct CDR3 sequences, 5% to 8% recorded once. The sequencing sample was made of PBMCs. The receptors come from a woman aged 45-59 years in good health.

In this sample, this clonotype turned up many times. CDR3 protein: CASSLAGFGTDTQYF. The CDR3 coding sequence is TGTGCCAGCAGCTTAGCCGGGTTTGGCACAGATACGCAGTATTTT. This chain uses TRBV7-7 with TRBJ2-3; D remains unclear. V dropped 0 bases and J dropped 1 base, with 8 bases sitting between them. CDR3 length: 15 residues. From germline, CDR1 is SSHAT and CDR2 FNYEAQ (reference sequence).

Ten or more counts support this clonotype. The V gene is TRBV20-1, the J gene TRBJ2-1, with TRBD2 matching over 8 bases. CDR1 is DFQATT and CDR2 is SNEGSKA in the germline V gene (reference sequence). This CDR3 has 14 amino acids. V lost 6 bases and J lost 9; bases outside the gene matches: 13. CDR3: CSALYGRARGEQFF. DNA of the CDR3: TGCAGTGCCTTGTACGGGAGGGCCCGGGGTGAGCAGTTCTTC.

This clonotype was counted many times. The chain employs TRBV9 and TRBJ1-4, with 8 nucleotides matching TRBD1. V dropped 3 bases and J dropped 6; count of bases not matched to a gene: 13. CDR1 and CDR2 (germline): SGDLS, YYNGEE. This CDR3 has 17 residues. This CDR3 reads CASSGRPGQGRDEKLFF. CDR3 DNA sequence: TGTGCCAGCAGCGGGCGACCCGGACAGGGAAGGGATGAAAAACTGTTTTTT.

This clonotype was recorded at least ten times. The V gene is TRBV3-1, the J gene TRBJ2-7; 7 nucleotides match TRBD2. V lost 1 base and J lost 3; bases outside the gene matches: 12. Germline-derived CDR1 and CDR2 are LGHDT and YNNKEL (reference sequence). The CDR3 sequence is 17 residues long. Written as DNA, the CDR3 is TGTGCCAGCAGCCAAGTTCCGTTGGGGAGGGCCGGCTACGAGCAGTACTTC. This gives the protein CASSQVPLGRAGYEQYF.

This clonotype was seen ten or more times. The CDR3: CSAPDGETQYF. Written as DNA, the CDR3 is TGCAGTGCCCCGGACGGCGAGACCCAGTACTTC. The chain uses TRBV20-1 and TRBJ2-5; no firm D call. Germline V gene sequence: CDR1 DFQATT, CDR2 SNEGSKA (reference sequence). CDR3 length: 11 residues. V was shortened by 6 bases and J by 5 bases, with 10 bases between the two germline ends.

This clonotype was picked up many times. This chain uses TRBV5-1 with TRBJ2-2; tentatively, D is TRBD1 or TRBD2 (6 bases each). The germline V and J ends were trimmed by 10 bases and 5 bases, with 21 bases remaining between them. The germline gives CDR1 SGHRS, CDR2 YFSETQ. This CDR3 region has 15 residues. This chain's CDR3 is CASTRRGDGTGELFF. CDR3 nucleotides: TGCGCCTCGACCCGGAGGGGGGACGGGACCGGGGAGCTGTTTTTT.

This clonotype has a count of ten or more. The chain joins TRBV7-2 to TRBJ1-1; D is perhaps TRBD1 (6 bases). The CDR3 is 14 residues long. Germline loops: CDR1 SGHTA, CDR2 FQGNSA. V was cut by 5 bases and J by 5 bases, with 15 bases left in between. This chain's CDR3 is CASSPQGGGTEAFF. CDR3 in DNA: TGTGCCAGCAGCCCCCAGGGAGGGGGGACTGAAGCTTTCTTT.

This clonotype has at least ten counts. The chain's CDR3 is CSASQTSYEQYF. CDR3 bases: TGCAGTGCTTCCCAAACAAGCTACGAGCAGTACTTC. The genes are TRBV20-1 and TRBJ2-7, with D uncertain. Per the germline V gene, CDR1 is DFQATT and CDR2 is SNEGSKA (reference sequence). Trimming stripped 5 bases from V and 3 bases from J, with 11 bases between. The CDR3 is 12 residues long.

Ten or more counts support this clonotype. V gene TRBV27 combines with J gene TRBJ1-2; the match to TRBD1 covers 7 bases. The V gene end was trimmed by 6 bases and the J gene end by 2 bases; junction bases not matched to a gene: 6. From germline, CDR1 is MNHEY and CDR2 SMNVEV (reference sequence). The CDR3 runs 14 residues. CDR3 in amino acids: CASSRQGGNYGYTF. Written as DNA, the CDR3 is TGTGCCAGCAGCAGACAGGGTGGGAACTATGGCTACACCTTC.

Many counts were recorded for this clonotype. The chain carries TRBV19 and TRBJ2-3; 10 bases agree with TRBD1. Germline V lookup: CDR1 LNHDA, CDR2 SQIVND (reference sequence). The length of the CDR3 is 14 residues. V shed 7 bases, J shed 5 bases, and the junction held 6 bases outside the gene matches. The CDR3 sequence is CASTIRTGGDTQYF. DNA of the CDR3: TGTGCCAGTACCATTAGGACAGGGGGAGATACGCAGTATTTT.

This clonotype was counted many times. The chain couples TRBV20-1 to TRBJ1-4, with a possible D match to TRBD1 (6 bases). The germline V gene has CDR1 DFQATT and CDR2 SNEGSKA (reference sequence). The CDR3 spans 13 residues. Trimming stripped 5 bases from V and 2 bases from J, with 9 bases between. The CDR3 DNA follows: TGCAGTGCTCATAGGGGGACTAATGAAAAACTGTTTTTT. It is translated as CSAHRGTNEKLFF.

Ten or more counts support this clonotype. It may be a read error: a sequence one base away is much more abundant. The rearrangement links TRBV20-1 to TRBJ2-1, with 11 bases fitting TRBD2. This CDR3 is built from 16 residues. Unmatched junction bases numbered 7, after V lost 2 bases and J lost 4 bases. Germline V gene sequence: CDR1 DFQATT, CDR2 SNEGSKA (reference sequence). The CDR3 sequence: CSARLLGLAEYNEQFF. The DNA of the CDR3 is TGCAGTGCTAGACTCCTGGGACTAGCGGAATACAATGAGCAGTTCTTC.

This clonotype has at least ten counts. This rearrangement joins TRBV10-3 to TRBJ1-2, with D possibly TRBD1 on 6 matching bases. The CDR3 has 15 amino acids. Trimming stripped 6 bases from V and 4 bases from J, with 18 bases between. CDR1 and CDR2 from the germline V gene are ENHRY and SYGVKD. The CDR3 DNA reads as TGTGCCATCAGCCGGGACACGTCTAGGGCCTATGGCTACACCTTC. As protein: CAISRDTSRAYGYTF.

This clonotype was detected ten times or more. CDR3: CASRGKGGSSYNEQFF. CDR3 in DNA: TGTGCCAGCAGAGGGAAAGGGGGGAGCTCCTACAATGAGCAGTTCTTC. V is TRBV5-6 and J is TRBJ2-1; D possibly uses TRBD1 or TRBD2 (6 bases each). Trimming removed 5 bases from V and 0 bases from J, with 15 bases in between. The CDR3 has 16 residues. Germline CDR1 and CDR2: SGHDT and YYEEEE.

In its sample, this clonotype was seen many times. The chain recombines TRBV20-1 with TRBJ1-5, with 7 bases aligning to TRBD1. CDR1 is DFQATT, CDR2 SNEGSKA, per germline (reference sequence). J gave up 6 bases and V 6 bases, and 8 bases lay outside the gene matches. The CDR3 is 13 amino acids. Here the CDR3 DNA reads TGCAGTGCCCACAGGGGTGGTGGTCAGCCCCAGCATTTT. It encodes CSAHRGGGQPQHF.

At least ten counts were recorded for this clonotype. The CDR3 loop is CSATGGSSRTDTQYF. CDR3 DNA: TGCAGTGCGACTGGGGGGTCTTCCCGCACAGATACGCAGTATTTT. The rearrangement joins TRBV20-1 to TRBJ2-3; a weak D match, TRBD2 (6 bases). This CDR3 comprises 15 residues. Per the germline V gene, CDR1 is DFQATT and CDR2 is SNEGSKA (reference sequence). Trimming left V 6 bases short and J 1 base short, with 17 bases between.

The table lists this clonotype with many counts. V usage is TRBV7-2 and J usage is TRBJ1-2; 7 bases map to TRBD1. The CDR3 totals 13 residues. Unmatched junction bases numbered 1, after V lost 3 bases and J lost 3 bases. Germline V gene data show CDR1 as SGHTA and CDR2 as FQGNSA. This CDR3 reads CASSFTGDYGYTF. The CDR3 DNA is TGTGCCAGCAGCTTTACAGGGGACTATGGCTACACCTTC. Full variable domain (missing parts from reference TRBV7-2 and TRBJ1-2): GAGVSQSPSNKVTEKGKDVELRCDPISGHTALYWYRQSLGQGLEFLIYFQGNSAPDKSGLPSDRFSAERTGGSVSTLTIQRTQQEDSAVYLCASSFTGDYGYTFGSGTRLTVV.